Reported below is one T cell receptor beta chain. These data are taken from a study of T cell changes during pregnancy in multiple sclerosis. The data were produced by immunoSEQ multiplex PCR, yet TCRdb's version contains in-frame clones alone and is incomplete. The data contain around 80,000 clones, about 91% of them singletons. The receptor's source is a female donor with multiple sclerosis, enrolled in a pregnancy study. Sample: peripheral blood, taken before pregnancy.

The CDR3 DNA follows: TGTGCCAGTAGTCCCAGGGACAGGGGGAACAATCAGCCCCAGCATTTT. Its translation: CASSPRDRGNNQPQHF. V is TRBV19 and J is TRBJ1-5, with 11 bases lining up with TRBD1. CDR3 size: 16 residues. The V segment lost 5 bases and the J segment 3 bases; nucleotides outside the gene matches: 6. Germline V lookup: CDR1 LNHDA, CDR2 SQIVND (reference sequence). The whole variable domain, remainder taken from reference TRBV19 and TRBJ1-5, is DGGITQSPKYLFRKEGQNVTLSCEQNLNHDAMYWYRQDPGQGLRLIYYSQIVNDFQKGDIAEGYSVSREKKESFPLTVTSAQKNPTAFYLCASSPRDRGNNQPQHFGDGTRLSIL.